This entry is about one T cell receptor beta chain. Recruited during active infection, patients (from Seattle) were subsequently followed longitudinally. The data were obtained in a study of blood T cell repertoires in COVID-19. Study at large: Researchers got acute and convalescent COVID-19 samples from the United States, Italy and Spain.

In the study's own analysis: Estimation of nucleated cell counts relied on the amplification of reference gene primers. Clones were read by immunoSEQ multiplex PCR, and TCRdb kept only the in-frame ones, dropping some. V and J calls plus clone size are reproduced from that table; the DNA served to infer D and trimming. The sample has about 130,000 clones; 70% to 80% are singletons. The CDR3 runs to 16 residues. Germline V gene data show CDR1 as SEHNR and CDR2 as FQNEAQ (reference sequence). V was shortened by 0 bases and J by 1 base, with 10 bases between the two germline ends. The sequencing input was peripheral blood. The source is a woman in her 70s with COVID-19, enrolled during active disease. The V and J genes are TRBV7-9 and TRBJ1-5, with D hard to call. The CDR3 nucleotides read TGTGCCAGCAGCTTAGCAATGGGAGGGAGCAATCAGCCCCAGCATTTT. As protein: CASSLAMGGSNQPQHF.